The next 20 T cell receptor beta chains were all read from a single sample in a study of response to subunit inactivated influenza vaccine. From the RT-PCR reads, TCRdb called clonotypes with MiXCR, one entry per CDR3 protein. The data show under 550,000 distinct CDR3 sequences, 6% to 9% seen once. The material sequenced was PBMCs from blood, taken less than 30 months after vaccination. These TCRs come from a man between 50 and 70 years old who received an inactivated influenza vaccine.

This clonotype was detected many times. The chain uses TRBV21-1 and TRBJ2-7; the table gives TRBD1 as D, unverified against the DNA. TRBV21-1 is a listed pseudogene. This CDR3 has 14 amino acids. The CDR3 bases are TGTGCCAGCAGCAAGCTAGCAGGGGATGGCGAGCAGTACTTC. Protein: CASSKLAGDGEQYF.

This clonotype was observed a few times. J is TRBJ2-5 and V is TRBV4-1; D not certain. CDR3 length: 13 residues. CDR1 and CDR2 from the germline V gene are MGHRA and YSYEKL. V lost 2 bases, J lost 5 bases, and 9 bases lay in between. The CDR3 reads CASSQLVAETQYF. Here the CDR3 DNA reads TGCGCCAGCAGCCAACTAGTCGCGGAGACCCAGTACTTC.

The chain recombines TRBV18 with TRBJ2-7; perhaps TRBD1 as D (5 bases). V was pared by 3 bases and J by 8 bases, with 14 bases between. Germline V gives CDR1 KGHSH, CDR2 LQKENI. CDR3 length: 13 residues. The CDR3 DNA reads as TGTGCCAGCTCACCCCCGGCAGGGCTAAAGCAGTACTTC. It yields the protein CASSPPAGLKQYF.

This clonotype showed up just a few times. As DNA, the CDR3 is TGCGCCAGCAGCCCCCAAAGGGGCACATCTAATGAAAAACTGTTTTTT. The encoded protein is CASSPQRGTSNEKLFF. This chain links TRBV4-3 with TRBJ1-4, with D perhaps TRBD1 (5 bases). Trimming cost V 4 bases and J 3 bases, with 15 bases left between them. The CDR3 is 16 residues long. Germline loops: CDR1 LGHNA, CDR2 YSLEER.

This clonotype was counted ten times or more. The V gene is TRBV4-2, the J gene TRBJ2-1; TRBD1 matches 9 bases. Germline loops: CDR1 LGHNA, CDR2 YNFKEQ. Germline trimming cut 5 bases from V and 3 bases from J; bases unmatched to any gene: 2. The CDR3 extends over 14 amino acids. The CDR3 region is CASSEGQGYNEQFF. The CDR3 bases are TGTGCCAGCAGCGAGGGACAGGGCTACAATGAGCAGTTCTTC.

The CDR3 DNA is TGTGCCAGCAGCTTAGGGGTTGGGCTGTTTTTT. Translating it yields CASSLGVGLFF. The V and J genes are TRBV7-2 and TRBJ1-4; D gene uncertain. Trimming stripped 1 base from V and 14 bases from J, with 8 bases between. This CDR3 comprises 11 residues. Germline V gene sequence: CDR1 SGHTA, CDR2 FQGNSA.

This clonotype was seen only a few times. V usage is TRBV6-1 and J usage is TRBJ1-2, with D unclear. Germline V CDR1 and CDR2: MNHNS, SASEGT. The CDR3 extends over 15 amino acids. The V end lost 0 bases, the J end lost 3 bases, and 11 bases lay between the germline ends. The CDR3 loop is CASSEAGQVYYGYTF. For the CDR3, the DNA is TGTGCCAGCAGTGAAGCCGGGCAGGTCTACTATGGCTACACCTTC.

This clonotype was picked up a small number of times. The J gene is TRBJ1-1, the V gene TRBV7-2; no reliable D call. The CDR3 runs to 14 residues. V lost 5 bases, J lost 0 bases, and 10 bases lay in between. CDR1 and CDR2 from the germline V gene are SGHTA and FQGNSA. The CDR3 DNA is TGTGCCAGCAGCCTAGGGATCCTGAACACTGAAGCTTTCTTT. It yields the protein CASSLGILNTEAFF.

This clonotype showed up just a few times. The chain couples TRBV7-9 to TRBJ1-4; perhaps TRBD1 as D (6 bases). This CDR3 comprises 16 residues. In germline, CDR1 is SEHNR, CDR2 FQNEAQ (reference sequence). The V end was cut by 6 bases, the J end by 0 bases, with 14 bases between. Here the CDR3 reads CASRSQGSATNEKLFF. In DNA, the CDR3 is TGTGCCAGCAGATCACAGGGCTCTGCAACTAATGAAAAACTGTTTTTT.

The rearrangement joins TRBV20-1 to TRBJ2-4; 8 bases fit TRBD2. The germline V gene encodes CDR1 DFQATT and CDR2 SNEGSKA (reference sequence). The CDR3 extends over 14 amino acids. The CDR3 DNA sequence: TGCAGCGTCAAGCGGGAGTTGGGCAAAAACATTCAGTACTTC. This gives the protein CSVKRELGKNIQYF.

This clonotype has just a few counts. The rearrangement joins TRBV20-1 to TRBJ2-1; 8 nucleotides match TRBD1. The CDR3 runs to 15 residues. Germline V gene sequence: CDR1 DFQATT, CDR2 SNEGSKA (reference sequence). The ends lost 5 bases at V and 3 bases at J; junction bases unmatched: 9. The CDR3 DNA reads TGCAGTGCTTGTGTGGACAGGGTCGGCTACAATGAGCAGTTCTTC. Protein product: CSACVDRVGYNEQFF.

This clonotype has only a few counts. The J gene is TRBJ1-1, the V gene TRBV30, with unresolved D. The CDR3 loop spans 12 amino acids. V shed 2 bases and J shed 7 bases, with 11 bases lying between them. Germline assignment: CDR1 GTSNPN and CDR2 SVGIG (reference sequence). CDR3 sequence (DNA): TGTGCCTGGAGTTTAACGGGGTATGAAGCTTTCTTT. Protein sequence: CAWSLTGYEAFF.

In its sample, this clonotype was seen many times. The gene calls are TRBV5-1 and TRBJ2-3, with 7 bases fitting TRBD2. Trimming took 4 bases from V and 7 from J; bases not matched to a gene: 12. Germline loops: CDR1 SGHRS, CDR2 YFSETQ. This CDR3 has 15 residues. Here the CDR3 reads CASSIGRDYHHTQYF. CDR3 bases: TGCGCCAGCAGCATCGGCCGGGACTACCATCATACGCAGTATTTT.

This clonotype appeared a few times. This sequence joins TRBV5-1 and TRBJ2-1; 10 positions match TRBD2. The V segment lost 4 bases and the J segment 2 bases; nucleotides outside the gene matches: 9. This CDR3 is built from 17 residues. Germline V CDR1 and CDR2: SGHRS, YFSETQ. This CDR3 is CASSILGSGGPYNEQFF. CDR3 nucleotides: TGCGCCAGCAGCATACTAGGTAGCGGGGGGCCCTACAATGAGCAGTTCTTC.

This chain connects TRBV6-6 to TRBJ2-4, with TRBD1 identical over 9 bases. The germline CDR1 and CDR2 sequences are MNHNY and SVGAGI (reference sequence). The V and J ends lost 4 bases and 9 bases, in that order; junction bases with no gene match: 4. This CDR3 spans 13 amino acids. The CDR3 DNA reads as TGTGCCAGCAGTTGGACAGGGGCGGGCATTCAGTACTTC. It codes for CASSWTGAGIQYF.

The chain has TRBV16 and TRBJ1-1; D remains unclear. Germline V gives CDR1 KGHSY, CDR2 FQNENV. This CDR3 has 15 residues. V lost 2 bases to trimming and J lost 1 base, with 11 bases between them. CDR3 coding DNA: TGTGCCAGCAGCCAACGGAGGGAGAGGAACACTGAAGCTTTCTTT. Protein: CASSQRRERNTEAFF.

This clonotype was observed a handful of times. This chain links TRBV7-7 with TRBJ2-2, with D hard to call. Deletions cut 5 bases from V and 5 bases from J, with 9 bases between. The CDR3 consists of 13 residues. Germline V gene data show CDR1 as SSHAT and CDR2 as FNYEAQ (reference sequence). Written as DNA, the CDR3 is TGTGCCAGCAGCCCCCAGTGGACCGGGGAGCTGTTTTTT. This gives the protein CASSPQWTGELFF. Variable domain in full (rest from reference TRBV7-7 and TRBJ2-2): GAGVSQSPRYKVTKRGQDVTLRCDPISSHATLYWYQQALGQGPEFLTYFNYEAQPDKSGLPSDRFSAERPEGSISTLTIQRTEQRDSAMYRCASSPQWTGELFFGEGSRLTVL.

The sample holds a few counts of this clonotype. This sequence joins TRBV18 and TRBJ2-7; D is possibly TRBD1 (6 bases). V lost 3 bases to trimming and J lost 1 base, with 10 bases between them. This CDR3 has 14 amino acids. Germline values: CDR1 KGHSH, CDR2 LQKENI. Here the CDR3 reads CASSPTRGSYEQYF. CDR3 DNA: TGTGCCAGCTCACCCACCAGGGGATCCTACGAGCAGTACTTC.

In this sample, this clonotype turned up a few times. The chain carries TRBV7-9 and TRBJ1-1, with TRBD1 as a possible D gene (5 bases). V lost 1 base and J lost 4, with 10 bases in between. The germline CDR1 and CDR2 sequences are SEHNR and FQNEAQ (reference sequence). The CDR3 is made up of 14 amino acids. This chain's CDR3 is CASSLGGTITEAFF. CDR3 sequence (DNA): TGTGCCAGCAGCTTAGGCGGGACCATCACTGAAGCTTTCTTT. Drawing the rest from reference TRBV7-9 and TRBJ1-1, the complete variable domain is DTGVSQNPRHKITKRGQNVTFRCDPISEHNRLYWYRQTLGQGPEFLTYFQNEAQLEKSRLLSDRFSAERPKGSFSTLEIQRTEQGDSAMYLCASSLGGTITEAFFGQGTRLTVV.

This clonotype has more than one count but fewer than ten. The chain has TRBV4-2 and TRBJ2-2, with a possible D match to TRBD2 (5 bases). Looked up from germline, CDR1 is LGHNA and CDR2 is YNFKEQ. V was cut by 4 bases and J by 0 bases, with 18 bases left in between. CDR3 length equals 18 residues. The CDR3 here is CASSRGGGQRANTGELFF. DNA of the CDR3: TGTGCCAGCAGCCGGGGTGGCGGGCAGCGTGCGAACACCGGGGAGCTGTTTTTT.